The rows below give T cell receptor beta chains drawn from one sample of a study of cytomegalovirus exposure and HLA in healthy donors. Sequencing used immunoSEQ multiplex PCR; TCRdb keeps in-frame clones, though not all of them. The sample carries about 220,000 clones, over 70% recorded once. Sequencing was carried out using PBMCs. The receptors here all came from a boy aged 2 to 9 in good health and CMV-seronegative. Both conserved end residues are part of each CDR3. The D gene is left open where the match is weak. A clone size is listed for some rows: how often the clone was seen (once, few, many), or a class if it is expanded.

CDR3nt,CDR3aa,abundance,v_gene,d_gene,j_gene
TGTGCCAGCAACAGGGGGTGGGAAGAGACCCAGTACTTC,CASNRGWEETQYF,.,TRBV6-5,TRBD1,TRBJ2-5
TGTGCCAGCAGCCCGTGGACAGGGTCCTCCTACAATGAGCAGTTCTTC,CASSPWTGSSYNEQFF,.,TRBV14,TRBD1,TRBJ2-1
TGTGCCATCAGTGAGACCCGGGACAGTCATCAGCCCCAGCATTTT,CAISETRDSHQPQHF,.,TRBV10-3,TRBD1,TRBJ1-5
TGTGCCAGCAGGGACAGGGGGCGACTCTATGGCTACACCTTC,CASRDRGRLYGYTF,few,TRBV6-5,TRBD1,TRBJ1-2
TGTGCCAGCAGCTTCGGGGGGGCAGATACGCAGTATTTT,CASSFGGADTQYF,.,TRBV7-9,TRBD2,TRBJ2-3
TGTGCCAGCAGCTTAAGGGGGTTTGAGTTAGAGACCCAGTACTTC,CASSLRGFELETQYF,once,TRBV7-8,.,TRBJ2-5
TGTGCCAGCAGTTCACTGAGGGACAGGGAATCTAACTATGGCTACACCTTC,CASSSLRDRESNYGYTF,.,TRBV27,TRBD1,TRBJ1-2
TGTGCCAGCAGCCTCGGGGATACGCAGTATTTT,CASSLGDTQYF,.,TRBV9,.,TRBJ2-3
TGTGCCAGCAGCGTAGCCCAGCGGGGGGGCCAGGATACGCAGTATTTT,CASSVAQRGGQDTQYF,.,TRBV9,TRBD2,TRBJ2-3
TGCGCCAGCAGCTTGGACAGGGGAGCAACCGGGGAGCTGTTTTTT,CASSLDRGATGELFF,.,TRBV5-1,TRBD1,TRBJ2-2
TGTGCCAGCAGTGATGCCGTCAGGGGCAATGAGCAGTTCTTC,CASSDAVRGNEQFF,.,TRBV2,.,TRBJ2-1
TGTGCCAGCAGCCTGCTGGGGACTAGCGGGGGGTACCAAGAGACCCAGTACTTC,CASSLLGTSGGYQETQYF,.,TRBV25-1,TRBD2,TRBJ2-5
TGTGCCAGCAGCCTTGGGTCGGGGGGAACTGAAGCTTTCTTT,CASSLGSGGTEAFF,.,TRBV7-2,.,TRBJ1-1
TGCGCCAGCAGCTCCACGGGACAGGGGGACTACGAGCAGTACTTC,CASSSTGQGDYEQYF,.,TRBV5-1,TRBD1,TRBJ2-7
TGTGCCAGCAGCACCGGGTTTACTGGAAACACCATATATTTT,CASSTGFTGNTIYF,.,TRBV11-2,.,TRBJ1-3
TGTGCCAGCAAAACTTTCGGACTAGCGGGAGACACCGGGGAGCTGTTTTTT,CASKTFGLAGDTGELFF,.,TRBV7-2,TRBD2,TRBJ2-2
TGCGCCAGCAGCCAAGTTACTAGCGGCTCCTACGAGCAGTACTTC,CASSQVTSGSYEQYF,once,TRBV4-1,TRBD2,TRBJ2-7
TGTGCCAGCAGCTTAGGCCGGGGCTACGAGCAGTACTTC,CASSLGRGYEQYF,.,TRBV11-1,.,TRBJ2-7
TGTGCCAGCAGCTTATCCGGGACTAGCGGGGGAGACGAGCAGTACTTC,CASSLSGTSGGDEQYF,.,TRBV7-2,TRBD2,TRBJ2-7
TGTGCCAGTAGTATGTCTGGGGCAGATGGCTACACCTTC,CASSMSGADGYTF,.,TRBV19,.,TRBJ1-2
TGCAGTGCTGTACCGAGTGAAGCTTTCTTT,CSAVPSEAFF,.,TRBV20-1,.,TRBJ1-1
TGTGCCAGCAGCTCTCGGGCGGGGGTTGGGGCGCAGTATTTT,CASSSRAGVGAQYF,.,TRBV11-1,TRBD2,TRBJ2-3
TGTGCCAGCACCCAGGGCCCTTACAATGAGCAGTTCTTC,CASTQGPYNEQFF,once,TRBV2,.,TRBJ2-1
TGTGCCAGCAGCTTAGGGTTCGCGCCCCTCCACTTT,CASSLGFAPLHF,.,TRBV13,.,TRBJ1-6
TGTGCCAGCAGTGAAAGTGGGACAGGGCGATCGAACACCGGGGAGCTGTTTTTT,CASSESGTGRSNTGELFF,.,TRBV2,TRBD1,TRBJ2-2
TGTGCCAGCAGCCCCGGGGCCTACGAGCAGTACTTC,CASSPGAYEQYF,.,TRBV5-6,.,TRBJ2-7
TGCGCCAGCAGCTTGGAGGGCAGGGGGCCTGATACGCAGTATTTT,CASSLEGRGPDTQYF,once,TRBV5-1,TRBD1,TRBJ2-3
TGTGCCAGCAGCCAAGAGAGCCTGGGTCGGAGGGGGCAGGTAGATACGCAGTATTTT,CASSQESLGRRGQVDTQYF,.,TRBV14,.,TRBJ2-3
TGTGCCAGCAGCCGCAACGGCGACAGGGGGCCGGCTTTCTTT,CASSRNGDRGPAFF,few,TRBV7-9,TRBD1,TRBJ1-1
TGTGCCAGCAGTCATATGACTAGCGGGAAACTTTGCGAGCAGTACTTC,CASSHMTSGKLCEQYF,.,TRBV27,TRBD2,TRBJ2-7
TGCGCCAGCAGCTTGACCCCGACATCAGGGCAGTATTTT,CASSLTPTSGQYF,.,TRBV5-1,.,TRBJ2-3
TGTGCCAGCAGGAGCCCCCAGGGTGAGCAGTACTTC,CASRSPQGEQYF,.,TRBV6-6,.,TRBJ2-7
TGTGCCAGCTCGAGAGAGGGCAATCAGCCCCAGCATTTT,CASSREGNQPQHF,.,TRBV18,.,TRBJ1-5
TGTGCCAGCAGCGTAGCCGGGACAGGGGGCACTTCACCCCTCCACTTT,CASSVAGTGGTSPLHF,.,TRBV9,TRBD1,TRBJ1-6
TGCGCCAGCATTGACACTACAGGGGGAACTGAAGCTTTCTTT,CASIDTTGGTEAFF,.,TRBV10-1,TRBD1,TRBJ1-1
TGTGCCAGCAGTCCGGACAGGGGGCAACTAGATACGCAGTATTTT,CASSPDRGQLDTQYF,.,TRBV6-5,TRBD1,TRBJ2-3
TGTGCCAGCAGCTCGGGACTAGCTGACACCGGGGAGCTGTTTTTT,CASSSGLADTGELFF,once,TRBV5-4,TRBD2,TRBJ2-2
TGTGCCAGCAGCGTCCCTCGGGTCAGTAGGTATGAGCAGTTCTTC,CASSVPRVSRYEQFF,.,TRBV13,.,TRBJ2-1
TGTGCCACCAGCAGCCCCCTGAGCGGCACAGATACGCAGTATTTT,CATSSPLSGTDTQYF,.,TRBV15,.,TRBJ2-3
TGTGCCAGCAGCCTATACCCCCGACAGATCTACGAGCAGTACTTC,CASSLYPRQIYEQYF,.,TRBV7-9,.,TRBJ2-7
TGTGCCAGCATGGGGACTAGCGGGGGAGGGGAGCAGTACTTC,CASMGTSGGGEQYF,few,TRBV2,TRBD2,TRBJ2-7
TGTGCCAGCAGCTCCCAGGGGGCAGCTAATGAAAAACTGTTTTTT,CASSSQGAANEKLFF,few,TRBV7-8,TRBD1,TRBJ1-4
TGCGCCAGCTTCCGGGGTCTAGAGGGTGGCTCCTACAATGAGCAGTTCTTC,CASFRGLEGGSYNEQFF,.,TRBV5-1,.,TRBJ2-1